One sample yielded the 2 T cell receptor beta chains listed below, sequenced in a study of blood T cell repertoires in COVID-19. Only in-frame clones appear in the TCRdb table, and some are missing; sequencing was by immunoSEQ multiplex PCR. This sample has hundreds of thousands of clones, with about 89% found just once. Sequenced material: PBMCs or T cells enriched from blood (not recorded which). The receptors come from a man aged 40-55 years who had recovered from COVID-19.

The chain is built from TRBV27 and TRBJ1-6, with a tentative D call TRBD1 (5 bases). Deletions cut 6 bases from V and 4 bases from J, with 13 bases between. There are 15 residues in the CDR3. From germline, CDR1 is MNHEY and CDR2 SMNVEV (reference sequence). This CDR3 reads CASRNQGRYNSPLHF. CDR3 coding DNA: TGTGCCAGCAGGAACCAGGGAAGATATAATTCACCCCTCCACTTT.

The chain couples TRBV7-2 to TRBJ1-1; D ambiguous. CDR3 length: 13 amino acids. V was pared by 1 base and J by 1 base, with 4 bases between. Germline CDR1 reads SGHTA; CDR2 reads FQGNSA. The CDR3 DNA reads TGTGCCAGCAGCTTAGACAAGAACACTGAAGCTTTCTTT. Translation gives CASSLDKNTEAFF.